The 20 T cell receptor beta chains presented below share a single source sample, sequenced in a study of Ad26.COV2.S vaccination and SARS-CoV-2 variants. Specified treatment: 15 to 20 received Ad26.COV2.S at low or high dose, single or two shots; about 5 received placebo; per-sample allocation not given. It was on day 63 after the first vaccine or placebo injection that samples were taken. Profiled with immunoSEQ multiplex PCR; TCRdb holds only in-frame clones, not every one. In the table there are some 450,000 clones, about 90% of which are singletons. Sample: peripheral blood, taken in a trial of Ad26.COV2.S vaccine versus placebo. The receptors stem from a person aged 18-60 years who received the Ad26.COV2.S COVID-19 vaccine or a placebo.

This clone has more than one count but fewer than ten. This chain joins TRBV14 and TRBJ2-5, with D perhaps matching TRBD1 (6 bases). The CDR3 covers 16 residues. V was trimmed by 3 bases and J by 5 bases, leaving 19 bases between them. Germline V gene sequence: CDR1 SGHDN, CDR2 FVKESK. The chain's CDR3 is CASSHSAGRGLETQYF. The CDR3 coding sequence is TGTGCCAGCAGCCACTCTGCGGGCAGGGGTTTGGAGACCCAGTACTTC.

The chain recombines TRBV9 with TRBJ1-2, with 7 positions matching TRBD1. CDR3 length: 14 residues. V shed 3 bases, J shed 1 base, and the junction held 3 bases outside the gene matches. The germline CDR1 and CDR2 sequences are SGDLS and YYNGEE. The CDR3 DNA follows: TGTGCCAGCAGCGAGCAGGGGGGTAACTATGGCTACACCTTC. This encodes CASSEQGGNYGYTF.

The chain employs TRBV7-9 and TRBJ2-5; 11 bases agree with TRBD2. Looked up from germline, CDR1 is SEHNR and CDR2 is FQNEAQ (reference sequence). With V trimmed by 6 bases and J by 2 bases, 5 bases remained unmatched. This CDR3 is built from 15 residues. CDR3 DNA: TGTGCCAGCAGAAGACTAGCGGGATCTCAAGAGACCCAGTACTTC. Protein sequence: CASRRLAGSQETQYF.

J is TRBJ2-1 and V is TRBV19; 9 bases are shared with TRBD2. There are 15 residues in the CDR3. The V and J ends lost 4 bases and 2 bases, in that order; junction bases with no gene match: 3. CDR1 is LNHDA and CDR2 is SQIVND in the germline V gene (reference sequence). CDR3 in amino acids: CASSKVAGAYNEQFF. CDR3 sequence (DNA): TGTGCCAGTAGTAAGGTAGCGGGAGCCTACAATGAGCAGTTCTTC. Together with reference TRBV19 and TRBJ2-1, the CDR3 gives the full variable domain: DGGITQSPKYLFRKEGQNVTLSCEQNLNHDAMYWYRQDPGQGLRLIYYSQIVNDFQKGDIAEGYSVSREKKESFPLTVTSAQKNPTAFYLCASSKVAGAYNEQFFGPGTRLTVL.

The rearrangement links TRBV2 to TRBJ2-1, with TRBD2 identical over 10 bases. V lost 4 bases, J lost 8 bases, and 11 bases stayed unmatched. This CDR3 region has 16 residues. The germline V gene encodes CDR1 SNHLY and CDR2 FYNNEI. CDR3 in DNA: TGTGCCAGCAGTGTAACCCCCAGCGGGAGGGCCCATGAGCAGTTCTTC. It codes for CASSVTPSGRAHEQFF.

This sequence joins TRBV29-1 and TRBJ1-3; tentative D call: TRBD1 (5 bases). V was cut by 5 bases and J by 4 bases, with 15 bases left in between. The CDR3 totals 14 residues. CDR1 and CDR2 (germline): SQVTM, ANQGSEA. CDR3 residues: CSVMTEPAGNTIYF. The CDR3 region has the DNA TGCAGCGTTATGACAGAACCAGCGGGAAACACCATATATTTT.

This chain uses TRBV7-8 with TRBJ2-2; 7 nucleotides match TRBD2. After removal of 1 base from V and 0 bases from J, the junction contained 11 bases not matched to a gene. Germline V gives CDR1 SGHVS, CDR2 FQNEAQ. CDR3 size: 19 residues. CDR3 DNA sequence: TGTGCCAGCAGCTTAGAAAGAGGGTTTCTAGCGGCGAACACCGGGGAGCTGTTTTTT. Amino acid sequence: CASSLERGFLAANTGELFF.

V gene TRBV9 combines with J gene TRBJ2-1; 10 bases fit TRBD2. Germline V CDR1 and CDR2: SGDLS, YYNGEE. V lost 3 bases to trimming and J lost 5 bases; unmatched junction nucleotides: 2. The CDR3 has 14 residues. CDR3: CASSASGGNNEQFF. The CDR3 DNA is TGTGCCAGCAGCGCTAGCGGGGGAAACAATGAGCAGTTCTTC.

The chain couples TRBV9 to TRBJ1-2; 9 nucleotides agree with TRBD1. The CDR3 totals 13 residues. J lost 6 bases, V lost 3 bases, and 3 bases had no gene match. The germline V gene has CDR1 SGDLS and CDR2 YYNGEE. The CDR3 region is CASSAGTGNGYTF. The CDR3 coding sequence is TGTGCCAGCAGCGCCGGGACAGGGAATGGCTACACCTTC.

This clone has a single count. The chain joins TRBV6-5 to TRBJ2-1, with D hard to call. This CDR3 contains 14 residues. CDR1 MNHEY and CDR2 SVGAGI come from the germline V gene. V lost 5 bases and J 3 bases, leaving 11 bases between the germline ends. The DNA for the CDR3 is TGTGCCAGCAGTCCTGGTGGGATCTACAATGAGCAGTTCTTC. It encodes CASSPGGIYNEQFF.

Only one count was recorded for this clone. The chain couples TRBV3-1 (or the pseudogene TRBV3-2) to TRBJ2-1; D not resolved. CDR3 size: 12 residues. The V and J ends lost 2 bases and 8 bases respectively, with 7 bases between them. The germline gives CDR1 LGHDT, CDR2 YNNKEL (reference sequence). Here the CDR3 reads CASSQHPDEQFF. In DNA, the CDR3 is TGTGCCAGCAGCCAACATCCCGATGAGCAGTTCTTC.

V gene TRBV4-2 combines with J gene TRBJ2-1, with D possibly matching TRBD2 (5 bases). CDR1 and CDR2 (germline): LGHNA, YNFKEQ. CDR3 size: 17 residues. V was cut by 1 base and J by 3 bases, with 16 bases left in between. This chain's CDR3 is CASSQGAMTKNYNEQFF. CDR3 DNA: TGTGCCAGCAGCCAAGGCGCCATGACTAAAAACTACAATGAGCAGTTCTTC.

Here the CDR3 reads CASSVDVAAYEQYF. CDR3 DNA sequence: TGTGCCAGCAGCGTAGACGTTGCAGCCTACGAGCAGTACTTC. The rearrangement links TRBV9 to TRBJ2-7; D call uncertain. The germline CDR1 and CDR2 sequences are SGDLS and YYNGEE. V lost 0 bases to trimming and J lost 2 bases, with 9 bases between them. The CDR3 spans 14 residues.

In its sample, this clone was seen once. The gene calls are TRBV7-8 and TRBJ2-1, with TRBD2 matching over 9 bases. The CDR3 runs to 17 residues. V lost 2 bases to trimming and J lost 7 bases; unmatched junction nucleotides: 12. Germline V gives CDR1 SGHVS, CDR2 FQNEAQ. CDR3 sequence: CASSLSIGREGLNEQFF. The CDR3 coding sequence is TGTGCCAGCAGCTTATCAATTGGGCGGGAGGGCCTAAATGAGCAGTTCTTC.

The V call is TRBV7-3, the J call TRBJ2-3; D is ambiguous. The CDR3 has 14 residues. The V gene lost 2 bases and the J gene lost 1 base, with 7 bases spanning the gap. Germline V gene data show CDR1 as SGHTA and CDR2 as FQGTGA. This chain's CDR3 is CASSLFGGTDTQYF. The CDR3 DNA follows: TGTGCCAGCAGCTTATTTGGGGGCACAGATACGCAGTATTTT.

In regard to this clone: An end of the junction does not agree with germline; a read error may underlie this. The chain has TRBV5-5 and TRBJ1-1; TRBD1 matches at 10 bases. This CDR3 comprises 13 residues. In germline, CDR1 is SGHKS, CDR2 YYEKEE (reference sequence). CDR3 coding DNA: TGTGCCAGCAAGGGGACAGGGGACCTAGTCCGCCTCTTT. This encodes CASKGTGDLVRLF.

This clone was seen only once. The chain combines TRBV9 with TRBJ2-3; TRBD2 aligns across 9 bases. J lost 3 bases, V lost 3 bases, and 5 bases had no gene match. The CDR3 loop spans 15 amino acids. CDR1 SGDLS and CDR2 YYNGEE come from the germline V gene. In DNA, the CDR3 is TGTGCCAGCAGCGCAGCGGGAGGTAGGACAGATACGCAGTATTTT. Amino acid sequence: CASSAAGGRTDTQYF. Complete variable domain (other parts from reference TRBV9 and TRBJ2-3): DSGVTQTPKHLITATGQRVTLRCSPRSGDLSVYWYQQSLDQGLQFLIQYYNGEERAKGNILERFSAQQFPDLHSELNLSSLELGDSALYFCASSAAGGRTDTQYFGPGTRLTVL.

The gene calls are TRBV6-1 and TRBJ2-7; TRBD2 aligns across 7 bases. The CDR3 contains 15 residues. Germline lookup yields CDR1 MNHNS and CDR2 SASEGT. The V and J ends lost 2 bases and 2 bases, in that order; junction bases with no gene match: 6. The CDR3 is CASSEIAGSPYEQYF. CDR3 nucleotide sequence: TGTGCCAGCAGTGAAATAGCGGGCAGTCCCTACGAGCAGTACTTC.

The chain couples TRBV20-1 to TRBJ2-3; TRBD2 agrees at 8 bases. The CDR3 sequence is 15 residues long. Germline V gives CDR1 DFQATT, CDR2 SNEGSKA (reference sequence). Trimming removed 3 bases from V and 2 bases from J; junction bases left unmatched: 7. Here the CDR3 reads CSASILAGLTDTQYF. The DNA for the CDR3 is TGCAGTGCTAGTATTCTAGCGGGCCTCACAGATACGCAGTATTTT.

V and J are TRBV3-1 (or the pseudogene TRBV3-2) and TRBJ2-3; D perhaps matches TRBD2 (7 bases). Trimming took off 4 bases at V and 0 bases at J, with 14 bases between the two ends. CDR1 and CDR2 from the germline V gene are LGHDT and YNNKEL (reference sequence). The CDR3 sequence is 16 residues long. CDR3 amino acids: CASSPGGGTSTDTQYF. DNA for the CDR3: TGTGCCAGCAGCCCGGGGGGCGGGACCAGCACAGATACGCAGTATTTT.